The sequence of this TCR beta chain was determined in a study of T cells in Graves' hyperthyroidism and ophthalmopathy. Germline values: CDR1 SEHNR, CDR2 FQNEAQ (reference sequence). This CDR3 spans 14 amino acids. V lost 5 bases and J 4 bases, leaving 14 bases between the germline ends. General study points: Ophthalmopathy was distinguished from stable hyperthyroidism by 13 V-J signatures.

The TCR beta CDR3 regions underwent amplification using RNA transcripts as the source. TCR CDR3 regions were first amplified by RT-PCR with HTBI primers. TCRdb independently ran MiXCR on the multiplex PCR reads; one entry per CDR3 protein. The sample contains roughly 710,000 distinct CDR3 sequences, just over 35% of which appear only once. An approximately 10 ml volume of fresh peripheral blood provided the PBMCs. This clonotype was picked up many times. The antigen remains unidentified. This receptor was obtained from a woman between 40 and 55 years old with Graves' hyperthyroidism. The chain recombines TRBV7-9 with TRBJ2-5; D gene ambiguous. Sequencing was done on a sample of blood. The CDR3 DNA sequence: TGTGCCAGCAGCAACCTACGAGAAATAGAGACCCAGTACTTC. This sequence encodes CASSNLREIETQYF.